The TCR beta chain under discussion was sequenced for a study of monozygotic twins with inflammatory bowel disease. Study-level findings and limits: Relative to healthy twins, IBD patients had fewer clonotypes in common with others, a gap that was especially apparent with disease activity. Patient repertoires may carry noise from differing immunosuppressive treatments.

CDR3 length equals 13 residues. Of note for this clonotype: No antigen is known for it.

TCRdb reprocessed the 5' RACE reads and reports one entry per CDR3 protein, with no DNA. Its table lists fewer than 400,000 distinct CDR3 sequences. Skipping T cell sorting, the study isolated total RNA directly from whole blood. The receptor's source is a human donor with ulcerative colitis or Crohn's disease, or a healthy co-twin of an affected twin (not recorded which). The sequenced sample consisted of blood. The chain combines TRBV12-3 or TRBV12-4 with TRBJ2-3; TCRdb names TRBD1, which stays unverified in the absence of DNA. CDR3 sequence reads: CASRGQGTDTQYF.